The table lists the clone carrying this TCR beta chain with a few counts. The data stem from a study of blood T cell repertoires in COVID-19. Ages ranged from roughly 18 to 100 years, with residence in some 25 US areas. Symptom resolution, clearance, or two negative PCRs marked the recovered donors of Cohort 3. Profiling relied on immunoSEQ multiplex PCR, and the TCRdb table lists in-frame clones only, not all of them. Found here are roughly 300,000 clones, around nine tenths of them singletons; the top ten hold around 6%. The germline V gene encodes CDR1 MGHDK and CDR2 SYGVNS. The J segment lost 5 bases and the V segment lost 6 bases, leaving 6 bases of the junction unmatched. The CDR3 loop spans 13 amino acids.

The rearrangement joins TRBV25-1 to TRBJ1-1, with 7 bases identical to TRBD1. The TCR was taken from a woman in her 30s who had recovered from COVID-19. The sample was PBMCs or T cells enriched from blood (not recorded which). The CDR3: CASSQGVGTEAFF. The CDR3 nucleotides are TGTGCCAGCAGCCAGGGGGTAGGAACTGAAGCTTTCTTT.